This TCR beta chain was sequenced for a study of blood T cell repertoires in COVID-19. Overall study context: Sites in the United States, Italy and Spain provided acute and convalescent COVID-19 samples. PBMCs, B-cell-depleted T cells, or T cells provided the cDNA or gDNA that made up the material.

Per the study methods: The assay estimated nucleated cells by amplifying reference gene primers. Only in-frame clones appear in the TCRdb table, and some are missing; sequencing was by immunoSEQ multiplex PCR. That table is the source of V, J and clone size, and D and trimming were worked out from the DNA. The sample gives 150,000 to 200,000 clones, around 89% of which show up once; 0.62% is in the top ten. Germline CDR1 is SGHTA and CDR2 is FQGTGA. This CDR3 spans 15 amino acids. Trimming removed 4 bases from V and 4 bases from J, with 14 bases in between. The V and J genes are TRBV7-3 and TRBJ2-1; D is possibly TRBD1 (6 bases). Sequenced input: peripheral blood. This receptor was obtained from a man between 50 and 59 years old with acute or convalescent COVID-19. CDR3 residues: CASSSRQANYNEQFF. The CDR3 DNA is TGTGCCAGCAGCTCCCGACAGGCGAATTACAATGAGCAGTTCTTC.